The source of this TCR beta chain is a study of prognosis after radiotherapy for stage I lung cancer. Across the whole study: Over five patients presented with squamous cell carcinoma, approximately eleven with adenocarcinoma.

The germline V gene encodes CDR1 SGHRS and CDR2 YFSETQ. The ends were cut back, 0 bases at V and 0 bases at J, with 10 bases in the middle. This CDR3 has 16 residues. TCR beta CDR3 was amplified from genomic DNA by two-round multiplex PCR. Every TRBV and TRBJ gene had its own specific primer in first-round PCR. One entry per CDR3 protein results from TCRdb running MiXCR on the multiplex PCR reads. The sample lists around 17,000 distinct CDR3 sequences, around 30% occurring once. Points from the study as a whole: Lower values of Shannon entropy after stereotactic body radiation therapy were seen in patients who developed distant metastases.

Many counts were recorded for this clonotype. What it binds is not known. This rearrangement joins TRBV5-1 to TRBJ2-1; D unclear. The material was PBMCs, obtained before or after stereotactic body radiation therapy (not recorded which). The sequence was obtained from a donor at least 50 years old with non-small cell lung cancer. The CDR3 loop is CASSLGALTSYNEQFF. Written as DNA, the CDR3 is TGCGCCAGCAGCTTGGGTGCCCTTACCTCCTACAATGAGCAGTTCTTC.